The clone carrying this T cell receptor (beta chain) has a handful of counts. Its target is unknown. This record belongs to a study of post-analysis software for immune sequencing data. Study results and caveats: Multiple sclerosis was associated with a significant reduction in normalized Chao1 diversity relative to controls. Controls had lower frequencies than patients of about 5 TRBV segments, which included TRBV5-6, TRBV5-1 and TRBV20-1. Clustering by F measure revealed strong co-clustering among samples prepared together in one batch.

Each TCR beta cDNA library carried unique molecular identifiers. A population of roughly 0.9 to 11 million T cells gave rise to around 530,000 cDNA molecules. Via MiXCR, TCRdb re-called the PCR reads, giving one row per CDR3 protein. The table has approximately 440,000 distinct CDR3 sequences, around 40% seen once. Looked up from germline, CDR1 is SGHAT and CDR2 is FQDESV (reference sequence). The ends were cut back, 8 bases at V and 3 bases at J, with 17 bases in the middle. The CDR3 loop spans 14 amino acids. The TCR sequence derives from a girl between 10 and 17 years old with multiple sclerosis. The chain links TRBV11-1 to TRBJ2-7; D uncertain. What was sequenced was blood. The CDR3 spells CASRRADRVYEQYF. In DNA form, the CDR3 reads TGTGCCAGCCGTCGGGCGGATCGCGTCTACGAGCAGTACTTC.